One sample yielded the 26 T cell receptor beta chains listed below, sequenced in a study of blood T cell repertoires in COVID-19. The method was immunoSEQ multiplex PCR; TCRdb's version includes in-frame clones alone and lacks a portion of them. The sample gives under 25,000 clones, approximately 91% of which show up once; roughly 28% is in the top ten. The source material was peripheral blood. The source is a woman in her 70s with active COVID-19.

J is TRBJ1-3 and V is TRBV18; 8 positions agree with TRBD1. J gave up 0 bases and V 4 bases, and 5 bases lay outside the gene matches. The CDR3 spans 16 residues. The germline V gene encodes CDR1 KGHSH and CDR2 LQKENI. The CDR3 region has the DNA TGTGCCAGCTCACAACCGGGGACAGGCTCTGGAAACACCATATATTTT. Translation gives CASSQPGTGSGNTIYF. Filled out from reference TRBV18 and TRBJ1-3, the complete variable domain reads NAGVMQNPRHLVRRRGQEARLRCSPMKGHSHVYWYRQLPEEGLKFMVYLQKENIIDESGMPKERFSAEFPKEGPSILRIQQVVRGDSAAYFCASSQPGTGSGNTIYFGEGSWLTVV.

V and J are TRBV7-9 and TRBJ2-7; TRBD2 aligns across 8 bases. This CDR3 is 15 amino acids long. Looked up from germline, CDR1 is SEHNR and CDR2 is FQNEAQ (reference sequence). V was clipped by 3 bases and J by 2 bases; unmatched bases: 6. The CDR3 loop reads CASSLGTSPPYEQYF. The CDR3 nucleotides are TGTGCCAGCAGCTTGGGGACTAGTCCCCCCTACGAGCAGTACTTC.

This chain links TRBV5-1 with TRBJ1-3; D is ambiguous. The V and J ends lost 1 base and 0 bases respectively, with 5 bases between them. The CDR3 spans 14 residues. Germline CDR1 SGHRS, CDR2 YFSETQ. The chain's CDR3 is CASSLQNSGNTIYF. The CDR3 nucleotides read TGCGCCAGCAGCTTGCAGAACTCTGGAAACACCATATATTTT.

The gene calls are TRBV24-1 and TRBJ2-1; 9 bases fit TRBD1. Germline CDR1 KGHDR, CDR2 SFDVKD. V lost 5 bases to trimming and J lost 7 bases; unmatched junction nucleotides: 8. The length of the CDR3 is 15 residues. The CDR3 reads CATSGTGTGFNEQFF. The CDR3 bases are TGTGCCACCAGTGGCACCGGGACAGGGTTTAATGAGCAGTTCTTC.

This chain uses TRBV5-1 with TRBJ2-3; the D gene is possibly TRBD1 (6 bases). Germline CDR1 and CDR2: SGHRS and YFSETQ. This CDR3 has 14 residues. V was trimmed by 4 bases and J by 4 bases, leaving 13 bases between them. CDR3 residues: CASSLTGNADTQYF. The CDR3 DNA reads as TGCGCCAGCAGCCTAACAGGGAACGCAGATACGCAGTATTTT.

The J gene is TRBJ2-7, the V gene TRBV7-8; D remains unclear. Trimming shortened V by 2 bases and J by 3 bases, and 8 bases separated the two germline ends. The CDR3 is 13 residues long. Germline CDR1 SGHVS, CDR2 FQNEAQ. The CDR3, as DNA: TGTGCCAGCAGCTTATCCTTCCGCTACGAGCAGTACTTC. Its protein product is CASSLSFRYEQYF.

The gene calls are TRBV7-2 and TRBJ2-4; TRBD1 agrees at 9 bases. Germline CDR1 reads SGHTA; CDR2 reads FQGNSA. This CDR3 is built from 13 residues. The V and J ends lost 4 bases and 11 bases, in that order; junction bases with no gene match: 6. The CDR3 region is CASSSRDRVVQYF. CDR3 in DNA: TGTGCCAGCAGCTCCCGGGACAGGGTGGTTCAGTACTTC.

The J gene is TRBJ2-1, the V gene TRBV4-2; 14 nucleotides match TRBD2. V was clipped by 8 bases and J by 7 bases; unmatched bases: 10. Germline values: CDR1 LGHNA, CDR2 YNFKEQ. The CDR3 sequence is 16 residues long. CDR3 nucleotide sequence: TGTGCCAGCGGAGAATCTGGACTAGCGGGGGGTAATGAGCAGTTCTTC. Translated: CASGESGLAGGNEQFF.

This clone occurred once. The chain is built from TRBV19 and TRBJ1-5, with D hard to call. This CDR3 is 13 amino acids long. CDR1 and CDR2 from the germline V gene are LNHDA and SQIVND (reference sequence). Trimming stripped 6 bases from V and 7 bases from J, with 13 bases between. CDR3 region: CASSKNSAQPQHF. The CDR3 region has the DNA TGTGCCAGTAGCAAAAACTCAGCGCAGCCCCAGCATTTT.

As regards this clone: One end of the junction varies from germline; a read error may be responsible. The identical CDR3 is also encoded by other nucleotide sequences in the sample. J is TRBJ2-7 and V is TRBV5-4, with D maybe TRBD2 (6 bases). The germline gives CDR1 SGHNT, CDR2 YYREEE (reference sequence). This CDR3 region has 14 residues. CDR3 nucleotide sequence: TGCGCCAGCAGCTTCTGGGACTCCGCCTACGAGCAGTACTTC. As protein: CASSFWDSAYEQYF.

The J gene is TRBJ2-6, the V gene TRBV9; 8 bases fit TRBD1. In germline, CDR1 is SGDLS, CDR2 YYNGEE. Trimming took 2 bases from V and 4 from J; bases not matched to a gene: 2. The CDR3 has 15 amino acids. CDR3 nucleotides: TGTGCCAGCAGCGTCCAGGGGGCCGGGGCCAACGTCCTGACTTTC. It translates to CASSVQGAGANVLTF.

This chain joins TRBV6-5 and TRBJ1-5; 8 nucleotides align to TRBD1. The CDR3 loop spans 15 amino acids. V trimming: 6 bases; J trimming: 4 bases; junction bases outside the gene matches: 8. From germline, CDR1 is MNHEY and CDR2 SVGAGI. The CDR3 DNA reads TGTGCCAGCAGCGACGACAGGGGTGGGAATCAGCCCCAGCATTTT. It encodes CASSDDRGGNQPQHF.

The chain employs TRBV9 and TRBJ2-5, with 8 bases lining up with TRBD2. Germline-derived CDR1 and CDR2 are SGDLS and YYNGEE. This CDR3 region has 15 residues. V gave up 0 bases and J gave up 4 bases; unmatched junction bases: 5. This chain's CDR3 is CASSVGLALGETQYF. The CDR3 DNA reads as TGTGCCAGCAGCGTAGGACTAGCGTTAGGAGAGACCCAGTACTTC.

The CDR3 nucleotides are TGCGCCAGCAGCTTGGTAGGAGGGGGCGCTTTTAGGAGTGGCTACACCTTC. It specifies CASSLVGGGAFRSGYTF. The V call is TRBV5-1, the J call TRBJ1-2; 7 nucleotides match TRBD1. This CDR3 is built from 17 residues. CDR1 SGHRS and CDR2 YFSETQ come from the germline V gene. The V gene end was trimmed by 0 bases and the J gene end by 7 bases; junction bases not matched to a gene: 15.

In this sample, this clone turned up a few times. The chain combines TRBV29-1 with TRBJ1-1; D is unresolved. Germline values: CDR1 SQVTM, CDR2 ANQGSEA. The CDR3 sequence is 14 residues long. V dropped 0 bases and J dropped 0 bases, with 8 bases sitting between them. The DNA for the CDR3 is TGCAGCGTTGAAGAACGGCGGTTGAACACTGAAGCTTTCTTT. The encoded protein is CSVEERRLNTEAFF. Full variable domain (remainder filled in from reference TRBV29-1 and TRBJ1-1): SAVISQKPSRDICQRGTSLTIQCQVDSQVTMMFWYRQQPGQSLTLIATANQGSEATYESGFVIDKFPISRPNLTFSTLTVSNMSPEDSSIYLCSVEERRLNTEAFFGQGTRLTVV.

The chain couples TRBV19 to TRBJ2-5; 7 bases are shared with TRBD1. CDR1 and CDR2 from the germline V gene are LNHDA and SQIVND (reference sequence). The CDR3 length is 13 residues. V lost 6 bases, J lost 3 bases, and 4 bases stayed unmatched. The CDR3 DNA is TGTGCCAGTAGCCTCGACAGGGAAGAGACCCAGTACTTC. Amino acids: CASSLDREETQYF.

The gene calls are TRBV12-2 and TRBJ1-2; TRBD1 is the table's D call and was not checked against the DNA. TRBV12-2 is a recognized pseudogene. The CDR3 is made up of 13 amino acids. The CDR3 DNA sequence: TGTGCAAGTCGCTTAGAGGACAGTTATGGCTACACCTTC. Protein sequence: CASRLEDSYGYTF.

The chain links TRBV2 to TRBJ1-6; 10 nucleotides match TRBD1. CDR3 length: 15 amino acids. With 6 bases clipped from V and 7 bases from J, the junction kept 6 bases outside the gene matches. In germline, CDR1 is SNHLY, CDR2 FYNNEI. The CDR3 loop is CASRFRDRGNSPLHF. The CDR3 DNA is TGTGCCAGCAGATTCCGGGACAGGGGCAATTCACCCCTCCACTTT.

This rearrangement joins TRBV7-2 to TRBJ1-6, with a tentative D call TRBD1 (5 bases). This CDR3 spans 14 amino acids. Trimming removed 5 bases at V and 8 bases at J, with 13 bases between. The germline CDR1 and CDR2 sequences are SGHTA and FQGNSA. The DNA of the CDR3 is TGTGCCAGCAGCCGGACGGGAGGGGATTCACCCCTCCACTTT. Amino acids: CASSRTGGDSPLHF.

Only one count was recorded for this clone. The rearrangement links TRBV5-5 to TRBJ2-2; 8 bases agree with TRBD2. V shed 5 bases, J shed 4 bases, and the junction held 10 bases outside the gene matches. This CDR3 has 16 amino acids. CDR1 is SGHKS, CDR2 YYEKEE, per germline (reference sequence). In DNA, the CDR3 is TGTGCCAGCAGACTCTGGGCGGGGGGCCGCACCGGGGAGCTGTTTTTT. Amino acids: CASRLWAGGRTGELFF.

The CDR3, as DNA: TGTGCCACCCGCTCGGGGGGGGAGAACACAGATACGCAGTATTTT. Translating it yields CATRSGGENTDTQYF. This rearrangement joins TRBV19 to TRBJ2-3; 8 bases are a match to TRBD2. Losses at the gene ends were 10 bases for V and 2 bases for J; bases not matched to a gene: 11. This CDR3 region has 15 residues. Germline-derived CDR1 and CDR2 are LNHDA and SQIVND (reference sequence).

The chain uses TRBV7-2 and TRBJ1-6; D call uncertain. V was shortened by 5 bases and J by 10 bases, with 15 bases between the two germline ends. Germline CDR1 reads SGHTA; CDR2 reads FQGNSA. This CDR3 spans 14 amino acids. In DNA form, the CDR3 reads TGTGCCAGCAGCACCTACAGAGCTTCCTCACCCCTCCACTTT. It yields the protein CASSTYRASSPLHF.

The table lists this clone with a few counts. The chain recombines TRBV7-8 with TRBJ1-1; TRBD1 matches 9 bases. The CDR3 spans 15 residues. V trimming: 2 bases; J trimming: 4 bases; junction bases outside the gene matches: 5. Looked up from germline, CDR1 is SGHVS and CDR2 is FQNEAQ. CDR3 nucleotide sequence: TGTGCCAGCAGCTTACGGACAGGGGAGCGCACTGAAGCTTTCTTT. Protein: CASSLRTGERTEAFF. Full variable domain (outside the CDR3, taken from reference TRBV7-8 and TRBJ1-1): GAGVSQSPRYKVAKRGQDVALRCDPISGHVSLFWYQQALGQGPEFLTYFQNEAQLDKSGLPSDRFFAERPEGSVSTLKIQRTQQEDSAVYLCASSLRTGERTEAFFGQGTRLTVV.

This chain joins TRBV2 and TRBJ1-1; 7 nucleotides line up with TRBD1. CDR3 size: 16 residues. V lost 8 bases, J lost 1 base, and 13 bases stayed unmatched. CDR1 is SNHLY, CDR2 FYNNEI, per germline. DNA of the CDR3: TGTGCCAGCGAGAAACGTCCCGGGACAGAGAACACTGAAGCTTTCTTT. This translates into CASEKRPGTENTEAFF.

V and J are TRBV6-5 and TRBJ1-1; the D is unclear. CDR3 length equals 15 residues. Trimming removed 8 bases at V and 5 bases at J, with 21 bases between. The germline V gene encodes CDR1 MNHEY and CDR2 SVGAGI. The chain's CDR3 is CASREVLMVRTEAFF. The CDR3 coding sequence is TGTGCCAGCCGGGAGGTATTGATGGTGAGGACTGAAGCTTTCTTT.

The chain is built from TRBV7-9 and TRBJ2-2; no clear D gene. CDR3 size: 15 residues. CDR1 SEHNR and CDR2 FQNEAQ come from the germline V gene (reference sequence). V shed 1 base and J shed 2 bases, with 8 bases lying between them. CDR3 coding DNA: TGTGCCAGCAGCTTAGTCGGTACCAACACCGGGGAGCTGTTTTTT. The encoded protein is CASSLVGTNTGELFF.